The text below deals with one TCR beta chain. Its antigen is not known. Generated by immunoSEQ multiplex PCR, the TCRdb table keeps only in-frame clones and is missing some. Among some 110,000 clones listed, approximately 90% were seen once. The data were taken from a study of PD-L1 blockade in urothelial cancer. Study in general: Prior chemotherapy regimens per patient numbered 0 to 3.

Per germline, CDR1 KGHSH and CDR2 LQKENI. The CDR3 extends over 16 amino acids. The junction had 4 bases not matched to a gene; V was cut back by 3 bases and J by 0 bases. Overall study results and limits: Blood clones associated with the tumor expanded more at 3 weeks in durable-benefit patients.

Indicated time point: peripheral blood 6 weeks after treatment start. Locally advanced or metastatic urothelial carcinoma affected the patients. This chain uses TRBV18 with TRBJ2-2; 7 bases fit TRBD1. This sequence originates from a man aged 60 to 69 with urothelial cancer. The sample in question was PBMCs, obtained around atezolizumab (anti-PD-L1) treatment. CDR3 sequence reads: CASSPSGTANTGELFF. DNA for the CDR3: TGTGCCAGCTCACCCTCCGGGACAGCGAACACCGGGGAGCTGTTTTTT. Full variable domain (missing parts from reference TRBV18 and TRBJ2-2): NAGVMQNPRHLVRRRGQEARLRCSPMKGHSHVYWYRQLPEEGLKFMVYLQKENIIDESGMPKERFSAEFPKEGPSILRIQQVVRGDSAAYFCASSPSGTANTGELFFGEGSRLTVL.